These 15 T cell receptor beta chains came from one sample sequenced in a study of T cells after yellow fever vaccination. TCRdb analysed the 5' RACE reads with MiXCR anew, one entry per CDR3 protein. This table holds hundreds of thousands of distinct CDR3 sequences, around 10% found once. Material: PBMCs, obtained on the day of the first yellow fever vaccination. These receptors came from a young man who received the YFV17D yellow fever vaccine.

The chain uses TRBV7-6 and TRBJ2-6; 8 bases are shared with TRBD1. CDR1 and CDR2 (germline): SGHVS, FNYEAQ. Trimming at V came to 4 bases and at J to 0 bases, leaving 14 bases not matched to a gene. The CDR3 totals 20 residues. CDR3 sequence reads: CASSSFKSGTGVSGANVLTF. The DNA for the CDR3 is TGTGCCAGCAGCTCTTTCAAGTCCGGGACAGGAGTCTCTGGGGCCAACGTCCTGACTTTC.

The rearrangement links TRBV20-1 to TRBJ2-7, with D possibly matching TRBD1 (5 bases). Trimming took off 3 bases at V and 4 bases at J, with 10 bases between the two ends. The germline gives CDR1 DFQATT, CDR2 SNEGSKA (reference sequence). This CDR3 is 12 amino acids long. The CDR3 region has the DNA TGCAGTGCTAGTAAGACAGTATACGAGCAGTACGTC. This translates into CSASKTVYEQYV.

V gene TRBV5-4 combines with J gene TRBJ2-3; TRBD2 aligns across 11 bases. V lost 2 bases to trimming and J lost 6 bases; unmatched junction nucleotides: 5. CDR3 length: 15 residues. Germline V gene lookup returns CDR1 SGHNT and CDR2 YYREEE (reference sequence). CDR3 residues: CASSLLAGAGDTQYF. CDR3 coding DNA: TGTGCCAGCAGCTTACTAGCGGGGGCAGGGGATACGCAGTATTTT.

A few counts support this clonotype. The chain joins TRBV5-1 to TRBJ2-5; a possible D gene is TRBD2 (6 bases). Germline lookup yields CDR1 SGHRS and CDR2 YFSETQ. With 0 bases removed from V and 1 base from J, the gap between germline ends came to 13 bases. This CDR3 has 16 amino acids. The CDR3: CASSLVPGEFQETQYF. The CDR3 nucleotides are TGCGCCAGCAGCTTGGTACCGGGGGAGTTCCAAGAGACCCAGTACTTC.

The chain carries TRBV5-1 and TRBJ2-5, with 9 nucleotides matching TRBD2. The CDR3 spans 16 residues. Per germline, CDR1 SGHRS and CDR2 YFSETQ. V was clipped by 0 bases and J by 5 bases; unmatched bases: 8. The CDR3, as DNA: TGCGCCAGCAGCTTGGCGGGGGCTAGCGGGGCCGAGACCCAGTACTTC. It translates to CASSLAGASGAETQYF.

The rearrangement links TRBV20-1 to TRBJ1-1, with a tentative D call TRBD1 (5 bases). V lost 3 bases and J 5 bases, leaving 10 bases between the germline ends. The CDR3 extends over 12 amino acids. Germline V lookup: CDR1 DFQATT, CDR2 SNEGSKA (reference sequence). In DNA, the CDR3 is TGCAGTGCTAGCCAGGGATGGACTGAAGCTTTCTTT. Encoded protein: CSASQGWTEAFF.

This clonotype was counted between two and nine times. The chain links TRBV6-2 or TRBV6-3 to TRBJ1-5; 9 bases are shared with TRBD1. The V segment lost 10 bases and the J segment 7 bases; nucleotides outside the gene matches: 8. In germline, CDR1 is MNHEY, CDR2 SVGEGT. There are 13 residues in the CDR3. The CDR3 spells CATTGQGWQPQHF. The CDR3, as DNA: TGTGCCACCACGGGACAGGGATGGCAGCCCCAGCATTTT.

V and J are TRBV5-6 and TRBJ2-7; tentatively, D is TRBD1 or TRBD2 (5 bases each). Trimming took off 5 bases at V and 3 bases at J, with 12 bases between the two ends. Germline V lookup: CDR1 SGHDT, CDR2 YYEEEE. CDR3 length: 13 amino acids. CDR3 sequence (DNA): TGTGCCAGCAGTCGGGGCAGAGTCTACGAGCAGTACTTC. It codes for CASSRGRVYEQYF.

This clonotype was observed a few times. The V gene is TRBV29-1, the J gene TRBJ2-3; 7 bases map to TRBD2. The length of the CDR3 is 14 residues. V dropped 3 bases and J dropped 9; count of bases not matched to a gene: 12. Germline loops: CDR1 SQVTM, CDR2 ANQGSEA. The CDR3 DNA sequence: TGCAGCGTTGAGGGTATCCCGGGGGGAGAGACGCAGTATTTT. This translates into CSVEGIPGGETQYF.

The chain employs TRBV7-2 and TRBJ2-4; 8 nucleotides match TRBD2. This CDR3 is 14 amino acids long. Germline V CDR1 and CDR2: SGHTA, FQGNSA. The V segment lost 5 bases and the J segment 3 bases; nucleotides outside the gene matches: 3. The CDR3 here is CASSGGTSKNIQYF. CDR3 nucleotides: TGTGCCAGCAGCGGAGGGACTAGCAAAAACATTCAGTACTTC. The full variable domain, with the rest looked up from reference TRBV7-2 and TRBJ2-4, is GAGVSQSPSNKVTEKGKDVELRCDPISGHTALYWYRQSLGQGLEFLIYFQGNSAPDKSGLPSDRFSAERTGGSVSTLTIQRTQQEDSAVYLCASSGGTSKNIQYFGAGTRLSVL.

This chain links TRBV6-5 with TRBJ1-3; D remains ambiguous. CDR1 and CDR2 (germline): MNHEY, SVGAGI. CDR3 length: 15 residues. The V and J ends lost 0 bases and 4 bases respectively, with 10 bases between them. CDR3 nucleotides: TGTGCCAGCAGTTACTCGAGGATCTCCGGAAACACCATATATTTT. Translated: CASSYSRISGNTIYF.

This sequence joins TRBV5-1 and TRBJ1-1; TRBD1 might be the D (5 bases). This CDR3 is 16 amino acids long. Trimming left V 0 bases short and J 4 bases short, with 16 bases between. Germline loops: CDR1 SGHRS, CDR2 YFSETQ. The CDR3 protein is CASSLGSPRGTTEAFF. The CDR3 DNA reads TGCGCCAGCAGCTTGGGAAGTCCCCGGGGGACCACTGAAGCTTTCTTT.

The chain joins TRBV7-2 to TRBJ1-4; D is possibly TRBD1 (6 bases). V lost 2 bases to trimming and J lost 5 bases, with 9 bases between them. Germline V gives CDR1 SGHTA, CDR2 FQGNSA. The CDR3 contains 14 residues. CDR3 DNA: TGTGCCAGCAGCTTAAACAGGGAAAATGAAAAACTGTTTTTT. Translated: CASSLNRENEKLFF.

There are a few counts of this clonotype. V and J are TRBV6-1 and TRBJ1-4; the match to TRBD1 covers 8 bases. The length of the CDR3 is 14 residues. The ends lost 6 bases at V and 6 bases at J; junction bases unmatched: 6. The germline V gene has CDR1 MNHNS and CDR2 SASEGT. CDR3 protein: CASRQGVFDEKLFF. CDR3 coding DNA: TGTGCCAGCAGACAGGGGGTCTTCGATGAAAAACTGTTTTTT.

This rearrangement joins TRBV12-3 or TRBV12-4 to TRBJ2-3; D remains ambiguous. This CDR3 is built from 14 residues. Trimming took 3 bases from V and 6 from J, leaving 13 bases between them. CDR3: CASSFQVGADTQYF. The DNA for the CDR3 is TGTGCCAGCAGTTTCCAGGTAGGAGCGGATACGCAGTATTTT.